A selection of T cell receptor beta chains follows, all from one sample in a study of blood T cell repertoires in COVID-19. TCRdb's table, derived via immunoSEQ multiplex PCR, lists solely in-frame clones and lacks some. Of over 100,000 clones in the sample, roughly 90% were seen once. Sequenced sample: peripheral blood. These receptor sequences come from a human donor in a cohort sampled during active COVID-19. The CDR3 runs from the conserved cysteine through the conserved F or W. The D gene is left open where the match is weak. Not all rows give a size; the values are once, few, many and, for expanded clones, a class.

V,J,D,size,CDR3,DNA
TRBV6-5,TRBJ2-2,TRBD1,.,CASRPTGGWTGELFF,TGTGCCAGCAGACCGACAGGGGGCTGGACCGGGGAGCTGTTTTTT
TRBV24-1,TRBJ2-3,TRBD1,.,CATSRQGTADTQYF,TGTGCCACCAGCAGACAGGGGACAGCAGATACGCAGTATTTT
TRBV5-6,TRBJ1-2,.,once,CASSPVDIVNYGYTF,TGTGCCAGCAGCCCTGTCGACATCGTGAACTATGGCTACACCTTC
TRBV5-4,TRBJ2-3,.,once,CASSYGRNTQYF,TGTGCCAGCAGCTACGGGAGAAATACGCAGTATTTT
TRBV5-4,TRBJ2-5,.,.,CASSPTGQETQYF,TGTGCCAGCAGCCCCACGGGACAAGAGACCCAGTACTTC
TRBV4-1,TRBJ2-2,TRBD2,.,CASSPRNQAGYTGELFF,TGCGCCAGCAGCCCCCGAAACCAAGCGGGGTACACCGGGGAGCTGTTTTTT
TRBV9,TRBJ2-4,TRBD1,.,CASSVDGTGGDIQYF,TGTGCCAGCAGCGTGGATGGGACAGGGGGGGACATTCAGTACTTC
TRBV19,TRBJ2-7,TRBD1,.,CASSTQGTGYEQYF,TGTGCCAGTAGTACTCAAGGGACAGGGTACGAGCAGTACTTC
TRBV11-3,TRBJ2-2,.,.,CASSRQLNTGELFF,TGTGCCAGCAGTCGACAGCTAAACACCGGGGAGCTGTTTTTT
TRBV11-2,TRBJ1-5,.,.,CASSIDSRRPQHF,TGTGCCAGCAGCATTGACAGCCGACGGCCCCAGCATTTT
TRBV6-2/TRBV6-3,TRBJ1-2,.,.,CASSYVDTYGYTF,TGTGCCAGCAGTTACGTAGACACCTATGGCTACACCTTC
TRBV7-3,TRBJ2-5,TRBD2,.,CASSLASGARRETQYF,TGTGCCAGCAGCCTCGCAAGCGGGGCCAGACGAGAGACCCAGTACTTC
TRBV19,TRBJ1-5,.,.,CASSYTRFRGSSSNQPQHF,TGTGCCAGTAGTTACACCCGTTTCAGGGGATCGAGTAGCAATCAGCCCCAGCATTTT
TRBV5-4,TRBJ1-1,.,.,CASSLSGTEAFF,TGTGCCAGCAGCTTGTCGGGCACTGAAGCTTTCTTT
TRBV5-1,TRBJ2-1,.,.,CASSFSSGDEQFF,TGCGCCAGCAGCTTTTCATCGGGGGATGAGCAGTTCTTC
TRBV5-5,TRBJ2-7,.,once,CASSAYRDLYEQYF,TGTGCCAGCAGCGCCTACAGGGACCTCTACGAGCAGTACTTC
TRBV18,TRBJ2-2,.,few,CASSPRGTGELFF,TGTGCCAGCTCACCAAGGGGGACCGGGGAGCTGTTTTTT
TRBV29-1,TRBJ2-4,.,.,CSVEVTSENIQYF,TGCAGCGTTGAAGTGACTAGTGAAAACATTCAGTACTTC
TRBV30,TRBJ1-6,TRBD1,few,CACSGQGFAPLHF,TGTGCCTGCTCGGGACAGGGGTTCGCACCCCTCCACTTT
TRBV19,TRBJ2-3,.,.,CASSTGRRGTQYF,TGTGCCAGTAGTACCGGCCGAAGGGGTACGCAGTATTTT
TRBV19,TRBJ2-4,TRBD2,.,CASSIGGGGLGNIQYF,TGTGCCAGTAGTATAGGCGGGGGGGGCCTGGGAAACATTCAGTACTTC
TRBV28,TRBJ2-1,.,.,CASRGDSHNEQFF,TGTGCCAGCAGAGGGGACTCTCACAATGAGCAGTTCTTC
TRBV27,TRBJ2-2,.,.,CASSRRQVGELFF,TGTGCCAGCAGCAGAAGACAGGTCGGGGAGCTGTTTTTT
TRBV5-1,TRBJ2-5,.,.,CASSLGEFAEETQYF,TGCGCCAGCAGCCTTGGTGAGTTTGCGGAAGAGACCCAGTACTTC
TRBV24-1,TRBJ1-5,.,.,CATSSGTYSNQPQHF,TGTGCCACCAGTTCAGGGACATATAGCAATCAGCCCCAGCATTTT
TRBV11-2,TRBJ1-4,TRBD1,.,CASSMGQAATNEKLFF,TGTGCCAGCAGCATGGGACAGGCAGCAACTAATGAAAAACTGTTTTTT
TRBV7-6,TRBJ2-5,TRBD2,.,CASSLGWAGGTETQYF,TGTGCCAGCAGCTTAGGATGGGCGGGGGGAACAGAGACCCAGTACTTC
TRBV28,TRBJ1-6,TRBD1,once,CASSLGGTANSPLHF,TGTGCCAGCAGTTTAGGGGGGACAGCTAATTCACCCCTCCACTTT
TRBV4-1,TRBJ2-5,.,.,CASSRDTQLGETQYF,TGCGCCAGCAGCCGGGACACCCAACTGGGAGAGACCCAGTACTTC
TRBV11-2,TRBJ2-5,TRBD2,.,CASRAGTKETQYF,TGTGCCAGCAGGGCCGGGACTAAGGAGACCCAGTACTTC
TRBV23-1,TRBJ1-1,TRBD1,.,CASRGTGGGCTEAFF,TGCGCCAGCCGAGGGACAGGGGGGGGTTGCACTGAAGCTTTCTTT
TRBV6-5,TRBJ2-5,TRBD2,.,CASSTSTSGKETQYF,TGTGCCAGCAGTACCTCGACTAGCGGCAAGGAGACCCAGTACTTC
TRBV12-3/TRBV12-4,TRBJ1-1,.,.,CASRPTATEAFF,TGTGCCAGCAGGCCAACTGCCACTGAAGCTTTCTTT
TRBV5-1,TRBJ1-1,TRBD1,.,CASSFTNTGATEAFF,TGCGCCAGCAGCTTTACAAATACAGGGGCCACTGAAGCTTTCTTT
TRBV7-9,TRBJ1-1,.,.,CASSLAPSGVFVGAFF,TGTGCCAGCAGCTTAGCCCCCTCAGGGGTCTTCGTAGGAGCTTTCTTT
TRBV27,TRBJ2-7,TRBD2,.,CASSLSGGPSYEQYF,TGTGCCAGCAGTTTAAGCGGGGGCCCTTCCTACGAGCAGTACTTC
TRBV6-5,TRBJ2-7,TRBD2,.,CASSLGLAPYEQYF,TGTGCCAGCAGTCTAGGACTAGCTCCCTACGAGCAGTACTTC
TRBV5-1,TRBJ1-1,.,.,CASSLGEPLMNTEAFF,TGCGCCAGCAGCTTGGGAGAACCCCTAATGAACACTGAAGCTTTCTTT
TRBV7-6,TRBJ2-7,.,.,CASSRSVQGGAHEQYF,TGTGCCAGCAGCCGTTCAGTTCAGGGGGGAGCCCACGAGCAGTACTTC
TRBV3-1/TRBV3-2,TRBJ2-7,.,.,CASSQDFGYSYEQYF,TGTGCCAGCAGCCAAGATTTCGGGTACTCCTACGAGCAGTACTTC
TRBV5-6,TRBJ2-1,.,.,CASSTSGYNEQFF,TGTGCCAGCAGCACGTCAGGGTACAATGAGCAGTTCTTC
TRBV28,TRBJ2-5,.,.,CASSFRGIESYF,TGTGCCAGCAGTTTTCGAGGGATTGAGTCGTACTTC
TRBV28,TRBJ2-2,.,.,CASSLGHLTGELFF,TGTGCCAGCAGTTTAGGACACCTCACCGGGGAGCTGTTTTTT
TRBV7-8,TRBJ2-5,TRBD2,.,CASSPRGGFTETQYF,TGTGCCAGCAGCCCGCGGGGGGGCTTCACGGAGACCCAGTACTTC
TRBV18,TRBJ1-2,.,.,CASSERQDPNDGYTF,TGTGCCAGCTCAGAAAGACAGGATCCAAATGATGGCTACACCTTC
TRBV18,TRBJ1-2,TRBD1,.,CASSPSPGTGEGYTF,TGTGCCAGCTCACCAAGCCCGGGGACAGGAGAAGGCTACACCTTC
TRBV6-1,TRBJ2-1,TRBD1,.,CASSDADRGQSRAYNEQFF,TGTGCCAGCAGTGACGCAGACAGGGGGCAAAGTAGGGCCTACAATGAGCAGTTCTTC
TRBV11-2,TRBJ2-1,TRBD2,.,CASSLVWRGGSEQFF,TGTGCCAGCAGCTTAGTGTGGCGGGGGGGCTCCGAGCAGTTCTTC
TRBV24-1,TRBJ2-1,TRBD1,.,CATSETGGGEQFF,TGTGCCACCAGTGAGACAGGGGGCGGTGAGCAGTTCTTC
TRBV5-6,TRBJ2-3,TRBD1,.,CASSRRGRVGDTQYF,TGTGCCAGCAGCCGCAGGGGGCGAGTCGGAGATACGCAGTATTTT
TRBV28,TRBJ2-3,TRBD2,.,CASSLVRLAEITDTQYF,TGTGCCAGCAGTTTAGTCCGGCTAGCGGAGATCACAGATACGCAGTATTTT
TRBV28,TRBJ1-1,.,.,CASSLFRDTEAFF,TGTGCCAGCAGTTTATTCCGTGACACTGAAGCTTTCTTT
TRBV15,TRBJ1-6,TRBD1,.,CATSRETGTGADSPLHF,TGTGCCACCAGCAGAGAAACCGGGACAGGGGCCGATTCACCCCTCCACTTT
TRBV6-2/TRBV6-3,TRBJ2-1,.,.,CASSYVHGGHEQFF,TGTGCCAGCAGTTATGTCCACGGCGGGCATGAGCAGTTCTTC
TRBV4-3,TRBJ2-7,TRBD2,.,CASSPGLAGVGYEQYF,TGCGCCAGCAGCCCAGGGCTAGCGGGAGTTGGGTACGAGCAGTACTTC
TRBV19,TRBJ1-1,.,.,CASSISGGLGTEAFF,TGTGCCAGTAGTATATCGGGGGGCTTAGGCACTGAAGCTTTCTTT
TRBV6-5,TRBJ2-3,.,.,CASSLREGPTDTQYF,TGTGCCAGCAGTCTCCGAGAGGGCCCCACAGATACGCAGTATTTT
TRBV7-9,TRBJ2-1,TRBD1,.,CASSPGQGRNNEQFF,TGTGCCAGCAGCCCGGGACAGGGGAGAAACAATGAGCAGTTCTTC